This T cell receptor beta chain was observed in a study of T cell changes during pregnancy in multiple sclerosis. Assay: immunoSEQ multiplex PCR; the TCRdb copy retains only in-frame clones and omits some. The data contain more than 30,000 clones, nearly 90% of them seen just once; the ten biggest clones take up under 0.75%. This CDR3 contains 14 residues. Germline CDR1 reads SQVTM; CDR2 reads ANQGSEA. Trimming removed 4 bases from V and 9 bases from J; junction bases left unmatched: 11. This specimen was CD4+ T cells from peripheral blood mononuclear cells, taken in the third trimester of pregnancy. This TCR derives from a female donor in good health, enrolled as a control in a pregnancy study. The gene calls are TRBV29-1 and TRBJ2-1; 8 positions agree with TRBD1. The CDR3 is CSVAPSTGAAEQFF. The DNA for the CDR3 is TGCAGCGTTGCCCCCTCGACAGGGGCCGCTGAGCAGTTCTTC.